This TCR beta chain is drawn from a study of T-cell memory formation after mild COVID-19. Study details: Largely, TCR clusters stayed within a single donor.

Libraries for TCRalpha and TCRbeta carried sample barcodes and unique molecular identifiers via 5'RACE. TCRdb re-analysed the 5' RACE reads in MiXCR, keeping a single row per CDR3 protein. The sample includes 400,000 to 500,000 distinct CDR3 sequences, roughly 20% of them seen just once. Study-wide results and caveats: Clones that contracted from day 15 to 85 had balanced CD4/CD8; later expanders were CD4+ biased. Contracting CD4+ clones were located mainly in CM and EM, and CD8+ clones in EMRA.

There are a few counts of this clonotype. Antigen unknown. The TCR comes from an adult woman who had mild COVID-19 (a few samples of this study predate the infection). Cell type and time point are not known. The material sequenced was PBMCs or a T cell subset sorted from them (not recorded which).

The CDR3 loop is CASSPRTGSNEKLFF. The CDR3 DNA sequence: TGTGCCAGCAGTCCCAGGACAGGGTCAAATGAAAAACTGTTTTTT. The V gene is TRBV12-3 or TRBV12-4, the J gene TRBJ1-4; 8 bases fit TRBD1. The CDR3 covers 15 residues. With V trimmed by 5 bases and J by 5 bases, 7 bases remained unmatched.